Listed below are T cell receptor beta chains from one sample, sequenced in a study of TIL therapy for anti-PD-1-resistant metastatic lung cancer. Produced via immunoSEQ multiplex PCR; TCRdb's table is partial and in-frame only. The top ten hold 2.9% of the sample, which has 50,000 to 65,000 clones, roughly 77% seen once. The sample here was blood, taken at baseline. The source of these receptors is a person aged 25-85 years with non-small cell lung cancer. Each CDR3 is given with its conserved first and last residue. The order of the fields is V gene, D gene, J gene, CDR3 length, clone size, CDR3 protein, CDR3 DNA. The D gene is left open where the match is weak. Size values are once, few and many counts, or a class for expanded clones, and some rows have none.

TRBV4-1,TRBD2,TRBJ2-1,17,NA,CASSQEGGRASYNEQFF,TGCGCCAGCAGCCAAGAGGGCGGGAGGGCCTCCTACAATGAGCAGTTCTTC
TRBV13,NA,TRBJ2-7,15,NA,CASSLRARGAYEQYF,TGTGCCAGCAGCTTAAGGGCTAGGGGGGCCTACGAGCAGTACTTC
TRBV29-1,NA,TRBJ2-7,11,once,CSAMVTYEQYF,TGCAGCGCCATGGTCACCTACGAGCAGTACTTC
TRBV7-9,NA,TRBJ1-5,16,NA,CASSALTGRGAQPQHF,TGTGCCAGCAGCGCCCTTACAGGGCGAGGGGCTCAGCCCCAGCATTTT
TRBV7-2,TRBD2,TRBJ2-1,13,NA,CASSSTSGNEQFF,TGTGCCAGCAGCTCCACTAGCGGCAATGAGCAGTTCTTC
TRBV3-1/TRBV3-2,NA,TRBJ1-5,14,NA,CASSQPPTNQPQHF,TGTGCCAGCAGCCAACCCCCCACCAATCAGCCCCAGCATTTT
TRBV19,NA,TRBJ1-3,15,NA,CASSMSASSGNTIYF,TGTGCCAGTAGTATGTCAGCGAGCTCTGGAAACACCATATATTTT
TRBV3-1/TRBV3-2,NA,TRBJ2-2,11,NA,CASSQYGELFF,TGTGCCAGCAGCCAGTATGGGGAGCTGTTTTTT
TRBV18,TRBD1,TRBJ1-2,15,NA,CASSSGQDPLYGYTF,TGTGCCAGCTCATCAGGACAGGACCCCCTCTATGGCTACACCTTC
TRBV4-2,NA,TRBJ1-5,16,NA,CASSQDTGTKNQPQHF,TGTGCCAGCAGCCAAGACACCGGGACCAAGAATCAGCCCCAGCATTTT
TRBV18,TRBD1,TRBJ2-1,14,NA,CASSPGQSYNEQFF,TGTGCCAGCTCACCGGGACAGAGCTACAATGAGCAGTTCTTC
TRBV5-1,NA,TRBJ1-1,14,NA,CASSSGTPGGEAFF,TGCGCCAGCAGCTCCGGGACACCCGGGGGTGAAGCTTTCTTT
TRBV27,NA,TRBJ1-6,14,NA,CASSPSGQNSPLHF,TGTGCCAGCAGTCCCTCCGGACAGAATTCACCCCTCCACTTT
TRBV19,NA,TRBJ1-5,16,NA,CASSKDSLNSNQPQHF,TGTGCCAGTAGTAAGGACAGCCTTAATAGCAATCAGCCCCAGCATTTT
TRBV7-6,TRBD1,TRBJ2-7,15,NA,CASSVGTGGPYEQYF,TGTGCCAGCAGCGTTGGGACAGGGGGCCCCTACGAGCAGTACTTC
TRBV5-8,NA,TRBJ2-3,17,NA,CASSLRLSAGVTDTQYF,TGTGCCAGCAGCTTGAGGCTTTCGGCAGGGGTCACAGATACGCAGTATTTT
TRBV3-1/TRBV3-2,NA,TRBJ1-5,14,NA,CASSQWGEGQPQHF,TGTGCCAGCAGCCAATGGGGGGAGGGCCAGCCCCAGCATTTT
TRBV6-2/TRBV6-3,TRBD1,TRBJ1-5,17,few,CASSYPPGTASNQPQHF,TGTGCCAGCAGTTACCCGCCGGGGACAGCTAGCAATCAGCCCCAGCATTTT
TRBV3-1/TRBV3-2,NA,TRBJ1-2,13,NA,CASSQESTYGYTF,TGTGCCAGCAGCCAAGAATCCACCTATGGCTACACCTTC
TRBV29-1,TRBD2,TRBJ2-1,15,NA,CSVEGTSGAYNEQFF,TGCAGCGTTGAAGGGACTAGCGGGGCTTACAATGAGCAGTTCTTC
TRBV6-5,NA,TRBJ2-3,13,NA,CASSPSGTDTQYF,TGTGCCAGCAGTCCTAGTGGGACAGATACGCAGTATTTT
TRBV9,NA,TRBJ1-2,13,NA,CASSPSEGYGYTF,TGTGCCAGCAGCCCCTCGGAGGGCTATGGCTACACCTTC
TRBV7-9,NA,TRBJ2-2,17,NA,CASSLPMGVANTGELFF,TGTGCCAGCAGCTTACCCATGGGGGTTGCGAACACCGGGGAGCTGTTTTTT
TRBV5-1,TRBD2,TRBJ2-3,14,NA,CATRTSVYTDTQYF,TGCGCCACCCGGACTAGCGTATACACAGATACGCAGTATTTT
TRBV28,NA,TRBJ2-7,15,NA,CASSLYPGTSYEQYF,TGTGCCAGCAGTTTATATCCAGGGACCTCCTACGAGCAGTACTTC
TRBV10-2,NA,TRBJ2-3,15,NA,CASGAIGGSTDTQYF,TGCGCCAGCGGCGCTATTGGCGGCTCCACAGATACGCAGTATTTT
TRBV5-3,TRBD1,TRBJ1-1,16,once,CARSSRDRGRKTEAFF,TGTGCCAGAAGCTCTCGGGACAGGGGAAGAAAAACTGAAGCTTTCTTT
TRBV28,NA,TRBJ2-2,16,NA,CASSLGTSLVPGELFF,TGTGCCAGCAGTTTGGGAACTAGTTTGGTGCCCGGGGAGCTGTTTTTT
TRBV4-1,NA,TRBJ2-2,17,NA,CASSLRGGMFNTGELFF,TGCGCCAGCAGCCTGAGGGGGGGGATGTTTAACACCGGGGAGCTGTTTTTT
TRBV29-1,NA,TRBJ2-2,11,NA,CSARYTGELFF,TGCAGCGCCCGTTACACCGGGGAGCTGTTTTTT
TRBV5-5,NA,TRBJ2-7,13,NA,CASSSWDIGEQYF,TGTGCCAGCAGCTCCTGGGATATTGGTGAGCAGTACTTC
TRBV9,NA,TRBJ2-5,14,NA,CASSPLARGETQYF,TGTGCCAGCAGCCCTCTAGCGCGGGGAGAGACCCAGTACTTC
TRBV7-9,NA,TRBJ2-5,14,NA,CASSLAQYQETQYF,TGTGCCAGCAGCTTAGCTCAGTACCAAGAGACCCAGTACTTC
TRBV19,NA,TRBJ2-3,14,NA,CASSIGSYTDTQYF,TGTGCCAGTAGTATAGGGTCCTACACAGATACGCAGTATTTT
TRBV9,TRBD2,TRBJ2-3,16,NA,CASSIPPAGGTDTQYF,TGTGCCAGCAGCATCCCCCCGGCGGGGGGCACAGATACGCAGTATTTT
TRBV14,TRBD1,TRBJ1-6,16,few,CASSPRRGNDRSPLHF,TGTGCCAGCAGCCCCCGCAGGGGGAACGACCGTTCACCCCTCCACTTT
TRBV9,NA,TRBJ2-3,15,NA,CASSPWDQTTDTQYF,TGTGCCAGCAGCCCCTGGGATCAAACTACAGATACGCAGTATTTT
TRBV11-3,NA,TRBJ2-1,16,NA,CASSLRGRSSYNEQFF,TGTGCCAGCAGTCTCAGGGGCCGGAGCTCCTACAATGAGCAGTTCTTC
TRBV7-2,NA,TRBJ2-3,17,NA,CASSLIGQGAGTDTQYF,TGTGCCAGCAGCTTAATAGGGCAAGGGGCGGGTACAGATACGCAGTATTTT
TRBV7-9,TRBD2,TRBJ2-1,17,NA,CASKGRTGGSSYNEQFF,TGTGCCAGCAAGGGTAGGACGGGGGGTAGCTCCTACAATGAGCAGTTCTTC
TRBV10-3,NA,TRBJ1-5,13,few,CAISDRGNQPQHF,TGTGCCATCAGTGACAGGGGCAATCAGCCCCAGCATTTT
TRBV18,NA,TRBJ2-5,15,NA,CASSPRAAWQETQYF,TGTGCCAGCTCACCTCGAGCCGCGTGGCAAGAGACCCAGTACTTC